This TCR beta chain was captured by sequencing in a study of blood T cell repertoires in COVID-19. Study background: Nucleic acid was either cDNA or gDNA, and it came from T cells, B-cell-depleted T cells, or PBMCs.

Clones were read by immunoSEQ multiplex PCR, and TCRdb kept only the in-frame ones, dropping some. Altogether roughly 430,000 clones are present, around nine tenths being singletons, with the ten largest covering roughly 1.4%. Germline V gene data show CDR1 as MNHEY and CDR2 as SMNVEV (reference sequence). There are 14 residues in the CDR3. V was clipped by 2 bases and J by 7 bases; unmatched bases: 7. The specimen sequenced was PBMCs or T cells enriched from blood (not recorded which). The receptor comes from a woman aged 18-29 years who had been exposed to COVID-19. The chain is built from TRBV27 and TRBJ2-7; 8 bases fit TRBD1. The CDR3: CASSLRQGPGEQYF. The CDR3, as DNA: TGTGCCAGCAGTTTAAGACAGGGGCCGGGAGAGCAGTACTTC.